This T cell receptor beta chain was sequenced during a study of neurological immune-mediated disorders. About the study: A relapsing-remitting course was seen in most of the roughly 34 multiple sclerosis patients and a secondary progressive course in 3. Regarding the study as a whole: Private repertoires in all groups were suggested, as expanded clones shared no CDR3 amino acid sequences across subjects.

The study built unsorted libraries from 2 million PBMCs kept at -80 C. TCRdb re-called the 5' RACE reads with MiXCR, one entry per CDR3 protein. The table records 50,000 to 55,000 distinct CDR3 sequences, around 4% of them present only once. This clonotype was observed at least ten times. The antigen remains undetermined. Germline-derived CDR1 and CDR2 are DFQATT and SNEGSKA (reference sequence). The germline V and J ends were trimmed by 3 bases and 7 bases, with 13 bases remaining between them. The CDR3 runs 13 residues. The sequenced sample was PBMCs. The chain links TRBV20-1 to TRBJ1-5; tentative D call: TRBD1 (5 bases). This receptor was identified in a man in his sixties with multiple sclerosis. The CDR3 coding sequence is TGCAGTGCTAGTGGTGACAGCTCCCAGCCCCAGCATTTT. Translating gives CSASGDSSQPQHF.